The 29 T cell receptor beta chains given below trace back to one sample, sequenced in a study of CD8+ T cells in alopecia areata. TCR sequencing used cDNA made by reverse transcription of extracted RNA. Only in-frame clones appear in the TCRdb table, and some are missing; sequencing was by immunoSEQ multiplex PCR. The table includes 150,000 or so clones, 45% to 60% detected once. The sequencing used CD8+ T cells sorted from blood, collected at week 0. The receptor set was obtained from a human donor with alopecia areata.

This clone was recorded once. In the same sample, other DNA sequences code for this CDR3. This chain uses TRBV30 with TRBJ1-1; D gene unclear. Per germline, CDR1 GTSNPN and CDR2 SVGIG (reference sequence). Trimming took 1 base from V and 7 from J, leaving 10 bases between them. This CDR3 is built from 12 residues. The DNA of the CDR3 is TGTGCCTGGAGTGAATTCGGTGGTGAAGCTTTCTTT. Translated, it gives CAWSEFGGEAFF.

This clone was detected a few times. This rearrangement joins TRBV14 to TRBJ1-5; D uncertain. The CDR3 loop spans 12 amino acids. Germline V CDR1 and CDR2: SGHDN, FVKESK. V shed 1 base and J shed 7 bases, with 5 bases lying between them. DNA for the CDR3: TGTGCCAGCAGCCAAGGAGGACAGCCCCAGCATTTT. Its protein product is CASSQGGQPQHF.

The chain combines TRBV2 with TRBJ1-1; D unresolved. The CDR3 has 14 amino acids. Germline values: CDR1 SNHLY, CDR2 FYNNEI. V shed 2 bases and J shed 6 bases, with 13 bases lying between them. The CDR3 DNA sequence: TGTGCCAGCAGTGAATTTCTCCTAACCGCTGAAGCTTTCTTT. Encoded protein: CASSEFLLTAEAFF.

The rearrangement joins TRBV29-1 to TRBJ1-2; TRBD1 aligns across 10 bases. J was trimmed by 3 bases and V by 7 bases; bases with no gene match: 8. Germline-derived CDR1 and CDR2 are SQVTM and ANQGSEA. The CDR3 has 14 amino acids. CDR3 sequence (DNA): TGCAGCGCGACCGGGACAGGGGCGGACTATGGCTACACCTTC. This gives the protein CSATGTGADYGYTF.

V and J are TRBV30 and TRBJ1-6, with D hard to call. Trimming pared 3 bases from V and 0 bases from J, leaving 12 bases between. Germline CDR1 and CDR2: GTSNPN and SVGIG (reference sequence). The CDR3 covers 16 residues. The CDR3 DNA follows: TGTGCCTGGAGGGCGGGATGGAGCTCCTATAATTCACCCCTCCACTTT. Residues: CAWRAGWSSYNSPLHF.

The chain is built from TRBV7-2 and TRBJ2-7; TRBD1 aligns across 7 bases. This CDR3 spans 15 amino acids. Germline trimming cut 4 bases from V and 0 bases from J; bases unmatched to any gene: 6. Germline loops: CDR1 SGHTA, CDR2 FQGNSA. CDR3 sequence reads: CASSSWTGISYEQYF. The CDR3 DNA is TGTGCCAGCAGCTCATGGACAGGCATCTCCTACGAGCAGTACTTC.

The CDR3 bases are TGCAGCGCCCGGGTGACTAGCGGGTACAATGAGCAGTTCTTC. This translates into CSARVTSGYNEQFF. The rearrangement links TRBV29-1 to TRBJ2-1; 10 nucleotides line up with TRBD2. The CDR3 contains 14 residues. J lost 4 bases, V lost 7 bases, and 7 bases had no gene match. Germline V gene data show CDR1 as SQVTM and CDR2 as ANQGSEA.

This chain uses TRBV18 with TRBJ1-1, with TRBD1 as a possible D gene (5 bases). Between the trimmed V and J ends, which lost 4 bases and 2 bases, there was a span of 14 bases. The CDR3 runs 15 residues. Germline assignment: CDR1 KGHSH and CDR2 LQKENI. In DNA form, the CDR3 reads TGTGCCAGCTCACGGATGGACACAAGTAACACTGAAGCTTTCTTT. The encoded protein is CASSRMDTSNTEAFF.

V is TRBV30 and J is TRBJ2-1, with D possibly called TRBD1 or TRBD2 (5 bases each). This CDR3 comprises 12 residues. Germline loops: CDR1 GTSNPN, CDR2 SVGIG (reference sequence). V shed 3 bases and J shed 7 bases, with 10 bases lying between them. CDR3 loop: CAWSRGGNEQFF. The CDR3 DNA is TGTGCCTGGAGCCGTGGGGGTAATGAGCAGTTCTTC.

In its sample, this clone was seen a few times. The chain is built from TRBV19 and TRBJ1-1, with D perhaps matching TRBD1 (5 bases). Looked up from germline, CDR1 is LNHDA and CDR2 is SQIVND (reference sequence). V shed 6 bases and J shed 0 bases, with 5 bases lying between them. The CDR3 consists of 12 residues. CDR3: CASRGVNTEAFF. CDR3 DNA sequence: TGTGCCAGTAGAGGGGTGAACACTGAAGCTTTCTTT.

This clone was seen many times. The chain joins TRBV4-3 to TRBJ2-1; 7 bases are shared with TRBD1. CDR1 is LGHNA, CDR2 YSLEER, per germline. CDR3 length: 15 amino acids. V gave up 0 bases and J gave up 8 bases; unmatched junction bases: 7. For the CDR3, the DNA is TGCGCCAGCAGCCAAGATGGAACAGGGACAGATGAGCAGTTCTTC. Its translation is CASSQDGTGTDEQFF.

The gene calls are TRBV5-1 and TRBJ1-2; D call uncertain. The CDR3 consists of 14 residues. Trimming shortened V by 4 bases and J by 6 bases, and 16 bases separated the two germline ends. Germline V gives CDR1 SGHRS, CDR2 YFSETQ. The CDR3 region is CASSDQTEVDGYTF. In DNA form, the CDR3 reads TGCGCCAGCAGCGATCAAACGGAAGTGGATGGCTACACCTTC.

This clone turned up a few times. A far larger clone differs by one base, so this is likely a read error. The chain has TRBV29-1 and TRBJ1-2; the match to TRBD1 covers 7 bases. The CDR3 runs 14 residues. CDR1 and CDR2 from the germline V gene are SQVTM and ANQGSEA. CDR3 protein: CRGGDREGDYGYTF. The CDR3 DNA sequence: TGCCGCGGGGGAGACAGGGAAGGGGACTATGGCTACACCTTC. Combining the CDR3 with reference TRBV29-1 and TRBJ1-2 gives the whole variable domain SAVISQKPSRDICQRGTSLTIQCQVDSQVTMMFWYRQQPGQSLTLIATANQGSEATYESGFVIDKFPISRPNLTFSTLTVSNMSPEDSSIYLCRGGDREGDYGYTFGSGTRLTVV.

This chain joins TRBV5-6 and TRBJ2-5; D is undetermined. V was clipped by 5 bases and J by 4 bases, with 9 bases between them. The CDR3 contains 12 residues. CDR1 is SGHDT and CDR2 is YYEEEE in the germline V gene. CDR3 bases: TGTGCCAGCAGTCTCGAAGGAGAGACCCAGTACTTC. Residues: CASSLEGETQYF. Full variable domain (rest looked up from reference TRBV5-6 and TRBJ2-5): DAGVTQSPTHLIKTRGQQVTLRCSPKSGHDTVSWYQQALGQGPQFIFQYYEEEERQRGNFPDRFSGHQFPNYSSELNVNALLLGDSALYLCASSLEGETQYFGPGTRLLVL.

This clone was found many times. The rearrangement uses TRBV19 and TRBJ2-3; D uncertain. Germline assignment: CDR1 LNHDA and CDR2 SQIVND (reference sequence). This CDR3 comprises 15 residues. Trimming removed 10 bases at V and 1 base at J, with 18 bases between. As DNA, the CDR3 is TGTGCCACCCAAATTATTGCAGGTGGCACAGATACGCAGTATTTT. As protein: CATQIIAGGTDTQYF.

This clone was observed a handful of times. The CDR3: CASSEGVAGEFNSQFF. CDR3 bases: TGTGCCAGCAGTGAAGGGGTAGCGGGGGAATTTAATTCACAGTTCTTC. The chain employs TRBV6-1 and TRBJ2-1, with 9 bases that match TRBD2. Unmatched junction bases numbered 14, after V lost 1 base and J lost 13 bases. The CDR3 runs to 16 residues. Germline V CDR1 and CDR2: MNHNS, SASEGT.

The CDR3 DNA sequence: TGTGCCTGGAGTGTAGTCGGGCGGGAGCTGTTTTTT. Amino acids: CAWSVVGRELFF. The chain links TRBV30 to TRBJ2-2, with unresolved D. V was clipped by 0 bases and J by 9 bases, with 8 bases between them. Germline V gene lookup returns CDR1 GTSNPN and CDR2 SVGIG (reference sequence). The CDR3 length is 12 residues. The whole variable domain, filled in from reference TRBV30 and TRBJ2-2, reads SQTIHQWPATLVQPVGSPLSLECTVEGTSNPNLYWYRQAAGRGLQLLFYSVGIGQISSEVPQNLSASRPQDRQFILSSKKLLLSDSGFYLCAWSVVGRELFFGEGSRLTVL.

CDR3 coding DNA: TGTGCCAGCAGCCGGGGACGGCAGGGCACTGAAGCTTTCTTT. Encoded protein: CASSRGRQGTEAFF. The rearrangement links TRBV7-8 to TRBJ1-1; weak D call: TRBD1 (5 bases). The CDR3 runs to 14 residues. The germline V gene encodes CDR1 SGHVS and CDR2 FQNEAQ. V was shortened by 5 bases and J by 4 bases, with 14 bases between the two germline ends.

A few counts support this clone. The chain has TRBV29-1 and TRBJ2-1, with TRBD1 matching 9 bases. The CDR3 totals 16 residues. J gave up 0 bases and V 5 bases, and 8 bases lay outside the gene matches. Germline V gene sequence: CDR1 SQVTM, CDR2 ANQGSEA. As DNA, the CDR3 is TGCAGCGTTAGGGACAGGGAGCTCTCCTCCTACAATGAGCAGTTCTTC. This codes for CSVRDRELSSYNEQFF.

The gene calls are TRBV29-1 and TRBJ2-5; the D gene is possibly TRBD2 (5 bases). V dropped 7 bases and J dropped 4 bases, with 13 bases sitting between them. The CDR3 is made up of 12 amino acids. The germline CDR1 and CDR2 sequences are SQVTM and ANQGSEA. The CDR3 sequence is CSALVGRETQYF. Written as DNA, the CDR3 is TGCAGCGCCCTTGTGGGGAGAGAGACCCAGTACTTC. Full variable domain (missing parts from reference TRBV29-1 and TRBJ2-5): SAVISQKPSRDICQRGTSLTIQCQVDSQVTMMFWYRQQPGQSLTLIATANQGSEATYESGFVIDKFPISRPNLTFSTLTVSNMSPEDSSIYLCSALVGRETQYFGPGTRLLVL.

The rearrangement joins TRBV30 to TRBJ1-2; D is possibly TRBD1 (5 bases). Trimming pared 0 bases from V and 5 bases from J, leaving 16 bases between. The V gene's germline CDR1 is GTSNPN and CDR2 SVGIG (reference sequence). The CDR3 totals 15 residues. CDR3 sequence reads: CAWSVGAGPDYGYTF. The CDR3 nucleotides are TGTGCCTGGAGTGTAGGGGCAGGGCCCGATTATGGCTACACCTTC.

The V and J genes are TRBV7-9 and TRBJ2-5, with 10 bases lining up with TRBD1. The CDR3 has 14 amino acids. The trim removed 5 bases at V and 5 bases at J, leaving 5 bases unmatched. Germline CDR1 reads SEHNR; CDR2 reads FQNEAQ (reference sequence). As DNA, the CDR3 is TGTGCCAGCAGCCTGACAGGGGGCGGCGAGACCCAGTACTTC. It yields the protein CASSLTGGGETQYF.

This rearrangement joins TRBV30 to TRBJ2-3; no firm D call. Trimming removed 2 bases at V and 2 bases at J, with 2 bases between. This CDR3 has 11 residues. Germline V gene lookup returns CDR1 GTSNPN and CDR2 SVGIG (reference sequence). CDR3 bases: TGTGCCTGGAGTCTCACAGATACGCAGTATTTT. Translated, it gives CAWSLTDTQYF. Using reference TRBV30 and TRBJ2-3 for the parts outside the CDR3, the full variable domain is SQTIHQWPATLVQPVGSPLSLECTVEGTSNPNLYWYRQAAGRGLQLLFYSVGIGQISSEVPQNLSASRPQDRQFILSSKKLLLSDSGFYLCAWSLTDTQYFGPGTRLTVL.

The DNA for the CDR3 is TGTGCCAGCAGCGGCGCAGGGGGCGGGAACACTGAAGCTTTCTTT. This codes for CASSGAGGGNTEAFF. The chain links TRBV9 to TRBJ1-1; 8 nucleotides agree with TRBD1. Germline CDR1 and CDR2: SGDLS and YYNGEE. V was pared by 3 bases and J by 1 base, with 5 bases of the junction left unmatched. The CDR3 sequence is 15 residues long.

This chain connects TRBV9 to TRBJ1-2; possibly TRBD1 for D (6 bases). CDR1 is SGDLS, CDR2 YYNGEE, per germline. The V end was cut by 0 bases, the J end by 3 bases, with 15 bases between. The CDR3 spans 16 residues. The CDR3 is CASSVGDRISDYGYTF. The CDR3 DNA follows: TGTGCCAGCAGCGTAGGAGACAGGATTTCTGACTATGGCTACACCTTC. Based on the CDR3 plus reference TRBV9 and TRBJ1-2, the full variable domain is DSGVTQTPKHLITATGQRVTLRCSPRSGDLSVYWYQQSLDQGLQFLIQYYNGEERAKGNILERFSAQQFPDLHSELNLSSLELGDSALYFCASSVGDRISDYGYTFGSGTRLTVV.

V and J are TRBV13 and TRBJ2-1, with a tentative D call TRBD2 (6 bases). Trimming stripped 4 bases from V and 6 bases from J, with 13 bases between. The CDR3 runs to 14 residues. The germline V gene has CDR1 PRHDT and CDR2 FYEKMQ (reference sequence). CDR3 in DNA: TGTGCCAGCAGCTCGGGACTCGCCATCAATGAGCAGTTCTTC. Its translation is CASSSGLAINEQFF.

V is TRBV7-2 and J is TRBJ2-6, with 7 bases aligning to TRBD1. V shed 7 bases and J 0 bases; nucleotides not matched to a gene: 6. CDR1 SGHTA and CDR2 FQGNSA come from the germline V gene. This CDR3 has 16 amino acids. CDR3 residues: CASIRPGGSGANVLTF. Here the CDR3 DNA reads TGTGCCAGCATTCGCCCAGGGGGCTCTGGGGCCAACGTCCTGACTTTC.

The V gene is TRBV25-1, the J gene TRBJ2-3; D is unresolved. V gave up 4 bases and J gave up 6 bases, with 14 bases separating them. This CDR3 region has 14 residues. The V gene's germline CDR1 is MGHDK and CDR2 SYGVNS. The CDR3 DNA follows: TGTGCCAGCAGTGCTCTAAGGGTAACGGATACGCAGTATTTT. It translates to CASSALRVTDTQYF.

This clone was seen a handful of times. Within the sample, other DNA sequences also encode this same CDR3. The gene calls are TRBV9 and TRBJ2-7; 10 bases align to TRBD2. V was clipped by 0 bases and J by 4 bases; unmatched bases: 1. The CDR3 sequence is 14 residues long. CDR1 is SGDLS, CDR2 YYNGEE, per germline. The CDR3 DNA follows: TGTGCCAGCAGCGTAGGACTAGCGGGTTACGAGCAGTACTTC. Residues: CASSVGLAGYEQYF.